This entry is about one T cell receptor (beta chain). This entry is derived from a study of blood T cell repertoires in COVID-19. Study information: Sample material is recorded as cDNA or gDNA derived from T cells, B-cell-depleted T cells, or PBMCs.

Assay: immunoSEQ multiplex PCR; the TCRdb copy retains only in-frame clones and omits some. Counted here are under 500,000 clones, roughly 90% occurring once; the ten biggest clones make up 4.3%. Germline CDR1 reads LNHDA; CDR2 reads SQIVND (reference sequence). V was cut by 4 bases and J by 1 base, with 19 bases left in between. The CDR3 is 17 amino acids. The receptor was derived from a woman under 40 with acute or convalescent COVID-19. The chain recombines TRBV19 with TRBJ1-1, with D hard to call. Material: peripheral blood. The CDR3 nucleotides read TGTGCCAGTAGTACTTCACCCGGGAGCCAGCCGAACACTGAAGCTTTCTTT. This codes for CASSTSPGSQPNTEAFF.